Each of the 13 T cell receptor beta chains below was sequenced from the same sample in a study of T-cell memory formation after mild COVID-19. TCRdb ran MiXCR on the 5' RACE reads and lists one entry per CDR3 protein. The data hold about 360,000 distinct CDR3 sequences, with 13% to 15% observed a single time. The sequencing sample was made of PBMCs or a T cell subset sorted from them (not recorded which). All receptors derive from a man in his late teens or twenties who had mild COVID-19 (a few samples of this study predate the infection). Cell type and time point are not known.

This clonotype was found a few times. The V call is TRBV5-1, the J call TRBJ2-5; D is possibly TRBD1 (6 bases). The CDR3 runs 15 residues. Germline CDR1 is SGHRS and CDR2 is YFSETQ. V lost 3 bases and J lost 0, with 12 bases in between. The CDR3 DNA sequence: TGCGCCAGCAGCTCAAGGACAGCGTACCAAGAGACCCAGTACTTC. Its protein product is CASSSRTAYQETQYF.

The CDR3 protein is CSAHDPGQGITDTQYF. The CDR3, as DNA: TGCAGTGCACACGATCCCGGACAGGGGATCACAGATACGCAGTATTTT. This chain connects TRBV20-1 to TRBJ2-3; 9 bases are a match to TRBD1. This CDR3 is built from 16 residues. CDR1 is DFQATT, CDR2 SNEGSKA, per germline (reference sequence). V shed 6 bases, J shed 2 bases, and the junction held 12 bases outside the gene matches.

The chain is built from TRBV14 and TRBJ1-5; the D is unclear. Germline V gene sequence: CDR1 SGHDN, CDR2 FVKESK. V was clipped by 2 bases and J by 1 base, with 9 bases between them. CDR3 length equals 15 residues. CDR3 nucleotides: TGTGCCAGCAGCCAATCCAGTGGGAGCAATCAGCCCCAGCATTTT. It specifies CASSQSSGSNQPQHF.

This clonotype has at least ten counts. The V and J genes are TRBV15 and TRBJ2-1; no clear D. The CDR3 covers 13 residues. The germline V gene has CDR1 LNHNV and CDR2 YYDKDF (reference sequence). V dropped 5 bases and J dropped 8 bases, with 13 bases sitting between them. CDR3 in amino acids: CATSPEQYHEQFF. Written as DNA, the CDR3 is TGTGCCACCAGCCCCGAACAATATCATGAGCAGTTCTTC.

This clonotype turned up a few times. The genes are TRBV7-9 and TRBJ2-1; TRBD2 matches 9 bases. V lost 5 bases and J lost 4; bases outside the gene matches: 15. Germline V gives CDR1 SEHNR, CDR2 FQNEAQ (reference sequence). This CDR3 is built from 18 residues. CDR3 nucleotide sequence: TGTGCCAGCAGCCGAGGGACCGAACGACTAGCGGTATACAATGAGCAGTTCTTC. This gives the protein CASSRGTERLAVYNEQFF.

CDR3 nucleotide sequence: TGTGCCAGCAGTTACGCTGAAGGGGCCTCCTACGAGCAGTACTTC. This gives the protein CASSYAEGASYEQYF. V gene TRBV6-5 combines with J gene TRBJ2-7, with D perhaps matching TRBD1 (5 bases). V gave up 2 bases and J gave up 0 bases, with 11 bases separating them. CDR3 length: 15 amino acids. Per germline, CDR1 MNHEY and CDR2 SVGAGI.

This chain uses TRBV5-8 with TRBJ2-1; D could derive from TRBD1 or TRBD2 (5 bases each). The V end was cut by 2 bases, the J end by 9 bases, with 18 bases between. Germline V gives CDR1 SGHTS, CDR2 YDEGEE. This CDR3 has 15 amino acids. The CDR3 nucleotides read TGTGCCAGCAGCTTCGGGACCATGGGGGTTGGTGAGCAGTTCTTC. Protein sequence: CASSFGTMGVGEQFF.

The CDR3 nucleotides read TGTGCCAGCAGCTTAGGATTAGATGTAGATACGCAGTATTTT. Translating gives CASSLGLDVDTQYF. V is TRBV7-2 and J is TRBJ2-3; D not certain. The V end lost 1 base, the J end lost 5 bases, and 10 bases lay between the germline ends. There are 14 residues in the CDR3. The V gene's germline CDR1 is SGHTA and CDR2 FQGNSA.

Turning to this clonotype: It is likely a read error, because the conserved phenylalanine at the end of the CDR3 is missing. The rearrangement uses TRBV20-1 and TRBJ2-7; D is possibly TRBD1 (6 bases). Germline values: CDR1 DFQATT, CDR2 SNEGSKA (reference sequence). This CDR3 region has 13 residues. V gave up 3 bases and J gave up 2 bases, with 11 bases separating them. DNA for the CDR3: TGCAGTGCTAGGAGCCAGGGGACCTACGAGCAGTACCTC. Its translation is CSARSQGTYEQYL.

This clonotype was detected a few times. This chain joins TRBV7-9 and TRBJ2-3; possible D gene TRBD2, 6 bases. This CDR3 is 14 amino acids long. The V gene lost 3 bases and the J gene lost 12 bases, with 19 bases spanning the gap. CDR1 and CDR2 (germline): SEHNR, FQNEAQ (reference sequence). The CDR3 DNA sequence: TGTGCCAGCAGCTTCGTGCGGGGTGCCGCCACACAGTATTTT. It encodes CASSFVRGAATQYF.

There are a few counts of this clonotype. This chain connects TRBV7-9 to TRBJ1-1; D is unclear. Germline V gives CDR1 SEHNR, CDR2 FQNEAQ (reference sequence). The CDR3 loop spans 15 amino acids. V lost 4 bases and J lost 0, with 12 bases in between. This chain's CDR3 is CASSWLGSLNTEAFF. The CDR3 nucleotides read TGTGCCAGCAGCTGGCTGGGGAGTCTGAACACTGAAGCTTTCTTT.

The table lists this clonotype with a few counts. The rearrangement uses TRBV11-2 and TRBJ2-7; 9 positions match TRBD1. There are 14 residues in the CDR3. Trimming at V came to 5 bases and at J to 2 bases, leaving 4 bases not matched to a gene. Germline CDR1 SGHAT, CDR2 FQNNGV. The CDR3 spells CASSIGTGTYEQYV. The CDR3 DNA reads TGTGCCAGCAGCATTGGGACAGGGACCTACGAGCAGTACGTC.

This clonotype came up a few times. The J gene is TRBJ1-1, the V gene TRBV27; 7 nucleotides line up with TRBD1. CDR3 size: 15 residues. The junction had 9 bases not matched to a gene; V was cut back by 4 bases and J by 4 bases. Looked up from germline, CDR1 is MNHEY and CDR2 is SMNVEV (reference sequence). CDR3 sequence reads: CASSSQQGVITEAFF. The CDR3 region has the DNA TGTGCCAGCAGTTCCCAGCAGGGGGTTATCACTGAAGCTTTCTTT.